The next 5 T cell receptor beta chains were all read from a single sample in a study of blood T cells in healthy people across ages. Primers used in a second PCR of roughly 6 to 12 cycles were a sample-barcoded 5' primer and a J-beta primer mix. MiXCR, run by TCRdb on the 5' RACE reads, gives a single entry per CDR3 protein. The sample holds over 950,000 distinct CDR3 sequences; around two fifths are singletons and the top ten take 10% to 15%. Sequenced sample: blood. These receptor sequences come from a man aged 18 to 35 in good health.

The CDR3 reads CASSQAALSYNEQFF. CDR3 DNA: TGTGCCAGCAGCCAAGCGGCTCTTTCCTACAATGAGCAGTTCTTC. The chain couples TRBV3-1 to TRBJ2-1, with D uncertain. Per the germline V gene, CDR1 is LGHDT and CDR2 is YNNKEL (reference sequence). V was trimmed by 1 base and J by 1 base, leaving 8 bases between them. The CDR3 sequence is 15 residues long.

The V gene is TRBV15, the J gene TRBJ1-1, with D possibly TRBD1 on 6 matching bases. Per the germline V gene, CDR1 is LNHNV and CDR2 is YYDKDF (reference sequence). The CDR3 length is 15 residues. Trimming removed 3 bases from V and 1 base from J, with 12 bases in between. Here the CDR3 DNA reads TGTGCCACCAGCAGTGGTGGAGGGGGGAACACTGAAGCTTTCTTT. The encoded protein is CATSSGGGGNTEAFF.

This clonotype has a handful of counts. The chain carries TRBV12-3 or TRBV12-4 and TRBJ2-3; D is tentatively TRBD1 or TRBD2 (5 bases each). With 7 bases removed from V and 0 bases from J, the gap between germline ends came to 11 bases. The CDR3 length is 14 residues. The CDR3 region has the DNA TGTGCCAGCAATGGTGGGGGAAGCACAGATACGCAGTATTTT. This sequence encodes CASNGGGSTDTQYF.

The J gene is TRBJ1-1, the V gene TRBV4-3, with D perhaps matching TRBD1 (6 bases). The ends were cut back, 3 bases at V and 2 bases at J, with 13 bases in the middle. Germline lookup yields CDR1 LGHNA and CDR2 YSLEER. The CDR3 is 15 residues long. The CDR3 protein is CASSHQRTENTEAFF. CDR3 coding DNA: TGCGCCAGCAGCCACCAAAGGACAGAAAACACTGAAGCTTTCTTT.

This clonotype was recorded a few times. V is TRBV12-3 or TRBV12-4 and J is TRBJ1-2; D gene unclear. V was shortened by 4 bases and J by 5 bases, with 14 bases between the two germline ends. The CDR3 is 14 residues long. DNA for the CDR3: TGTGCCAGCAGTTACGACCCCGGGGTATATGGCTACACCTTC. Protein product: CASSYDPGVYGYTF.